This T cell receptor beta chain was found in a study of T cells in Graves' hyperthyroidism and ophthalmopathy (dated by TCRdb to about 2019). Regarding the complete study: Peripheral blood samples were taken at initial diagnosis, before any treatment was given. To identify TCR V-J signatures that set the groups apart, the researchers used a discovery cohort of about a hundred patients, made up of 43 with Graves' ophthalmopathy and some 58 with stable Graves' hyperthyroidism. Prospective prediction of ophthalmopathy was tested in an independent validation cohort consisting of roughly 20 hyperthyroidism patients and over 15 patients who later progressed to ophthalmopathy. For training and testing, the 80 to 100 patients in the discovery cohort were randomly divided in a 7:3 ratio. The study also compared thyroid tissue and blood T-cell repertoires from 6 or 7 Graves' hyperthyroidism patients. After blood sampling, hyperthyroidism patients were treated with methimazole at a starting dose of 30 mg daily, and ophthalmopathy patients were treated with high-dose intravenous methylprednisolone. According to the paper, TCR Vbeta CDR3 sequencing was carried out on 135 peripheral blood samples, which came from under 50 ophthalmopathy, 75 or so hyperthyroidism and about 17 progressor patients. Study-wide findings and limitations: Most expanded thyroid clonotypes (frequency above 0.001) were also detected in blood, suggesting blood repertoires may reflect thyroid immune responses. A model built on a 13 V-J signature distinguished ophthalmopathy from stable hyperthyroidism, reaching about 89% sensitivity and approximately 81% specificity in cross-validation and 80%/75% in testing. Sample size was not statistically predetermined, and blinding of investigators to group allocation was not performed. During validation, the model predicted progression to ophthalmopathy a median of around 7 months ahead of onset, with around 71% sensitivity and 72.22% specificity.

CDR3 length: 14 amino acids, cysteine to phenylalanine. Left in the record is the CDR3 DNA by itself, 42 bases read in frame from the first base. The trim is 0 bases for V and 1 base for J, with a gap of 5 bases between the germline ends. From a lookup of the germline V gene, CDR1 and CDR2 are SGDLS and YYNGEE. For this clonotype: Its antigen is currently not known. No much larger clone is present one base from it, and per-base qualities are unavailable.

In the ophthalmopathy patients, disease was moderately to severely active, with a Clinical Activity Score of 3 or more, a NOSPECS grade of 4 or more, and a duration of less than 3 months. Patients with uncontrolled infections, other autoimmune diseases, pregnancy or lactation were excluded. Diagnoses were established on the basis of clinical symptoms, serum thyroxine and TRAb, thyroid ultrasound, and orbital computed tomography. Ficoll-Paque density gradient centrifugation was used to isolate PBMCs from around 10 ml of fresh peripheral blood. Total RNA was extracted with Trizol reagent, and quality was checked on an Agilent 2100 Bioanalyzer. The TCR beta CDR3 regions were amplified from the RNA transcripts. The TCR CDR3 was subjected to a first round of RT-PCR using the HTBI primer set and the Qiagen OneStep RT-PCR kit. The libraries were constructed in a second round of multiplex PCR and then size-selected and purified. The libraries were sequenced on an Illumina HiSeq2000 using paired-end 100 bp reads. Turning to the authors' computational methods: SOAPnuke was used to process the raw data, with reads discarded if the reads contained adapters or uncalled bases, had a mean Phred below 15, or lacked an exact constant-primer or identifier match. High-quality paired reads were merged using COPE v1.2.5, and each unique nucleotide sequence was defined as a clonotype. MiTCR v1.1 was used to align clonotypes to the IMGT TRBV, TRBD and TRBJ reference segments. The analysis included only V-J combinations with a frequency above 0.0001, which together covered 98% to 99.2% of the repertoires. The TCS score was defined as F50 (clonal expansion) divided by E x V (chaos), with BLOSUM62-based TCRdist calculated between CDR3 peptides within each V-J. Welch's t-statistics and random forest reduced fewer than 600 V-J features to 13, which were used in a naive Bayes classifier (R e1071). TCRdb reworked the public reads: Q25 trimming with fastp, MiXCR clone assembly, productive beta chains retained. Rows with a matching CDR3 protein are joined into one entry that keeps the most common DNA and genes. TCRdb's processing, not the authors' own work, is the source of the V and J calls. Within this sample are 350,000 to 400,000 distinct CDR3 sequences, with about a fifth of them counted one time only. The ten largest clones take up over 35% of the sample.

The TCR was taken from a man between 18 and 35 years old with Graves' ophthalmopathy. Material: blood. The sequence is built from TRBV9 and TRBJ1-3; the D gene is not confidently resolved. The DNA sequence is given as TGTGCCAGCAGCGTAGGGGAATCTGGAAACACCATATATTTT. The encoded protein is CASSVGESGNTIYF.